Below, one T cell receptor (beta chain) is given with its context. The clone's antigen remains unknown. No base-level quality is on record; no much larger clone is a single base apart. CDR1 and CDR2, looked up from the germline V gene (reference sequence), are WNHNN and SYGVQD. The germline V end is reduced by 4 bases and the J end by 3 bases; junction bases left unmatched: 5. Including cysteine and phenylalanine, the CDR3 has 14 amino acids. The read is trimmed to its CDR3 DNA, 42 bases read in frame from base 1. According to the study, the label for this sample's time point signals: baseline before first vaccination. The sample's treatment or condition label, in plain terms: meningococcal conjugate vaccine given as trial control. Samples from vaccinated people were obtained from the UK trials COV001 and COV002, which included a single-blind randomized controlled phase 2/3 trial of AZD1222 (ChAdOx1 nCoV-19) in healthy adults. Trial participant PBMC samples were collected at day 0 and day 28 after the second dose for TCRbeta chain sequencing.

The data belong to a study of T cell responses to AZD1222 COVID-19 vaccine (dated by TCRdb to the early 2020s). For the wider study: TCR sequencing covered over 230 trial participants: 207 given two doses of AZD1222 and approximately 26 given two doses of MenACWY control vaccine. Trial participants were enrolled into age subgroups of 18-55, 56-69 and 70-plus years, which contained 148, 28 and 57 TCR-sequenced participants, respectively.

The CDR3 regions of human TCRbeta chains were analyzed by immunosequencing. Turning to the authors' computational methods: Repertoire TCRs were matched against a reference library of SARS-CoV-2-specific TCRs generated with the MIRA antigen-specificity platform. Breadth was defined as the fraction of unique TCRs that were SARS-CoV-2-associated, and depth was defined as the fraction of total T cells that were SARS-CoV-2-associated. Using the MIRA data, each spike-specific TCR was assigned both to the spike region to which the TCR was reactive and to a CD4 or CD8 class. Log10-transformed breadth and depth values were compared by one-way ANOVA with Sidak's multiple comparisons tests. Entries here come from immuneACCESS through TCRdb and include only in-frame sequences with V and J called. Some clones fail to appear in such tables; in the studies checked, an unresolved V gene covers under half of the shortfall, and the cause of the remainder is unknown. V and J calls and clone size are copied from that table; D and trimming were computed from the DNA. For this sample there are approximately 200,000 clones; approximately 87% appear just once. The ten largest clones take up less than 3% of the sample.

On the study overall, not on this receptor specifically: Most participants were white British and females outnumbered males, and the authors suggested that clonal diversity may have been underestimated. Spike-specific TCR breadth and depth rose significantly after two AZD1222 doses compared with day 0 and with MenACWY recipients. No day 14 peak-response samples were available, so repertoires were characterized only after the peak T cell response. The whole spike protein was spanned by vaccine-associated CD4 TCRs, and dominant responses were seen in regions 160-218 and 743-854. Conclusions about previously exposed vaccinees are limited, since just six AZD1222 recipients were seropositive for SARS-CoV-2 at baseline. The 56-69-year group was small, and its depth increase did not reach significance, likely because of low power. Epitopes outside the regions mutated in the B.1.351 and B.1.1.7 variants were reportedly recognized by nearly half of the unique spike-specific TCRs.

In this chain, TRBV10-1 is recombined with TRBJ2-5; TRBD2 agrees with 7 junctional bases. This sample comprised peripheral blood, obtained on day 0 of MenACWY control vaccination. The clonotype originates from an adult in good health. The CDR3 protein is CASSGLAAEETQYF. The DNA sequence follows: TGCGCCAGCAGTGGGCTAGCGGCAGAAGAGACCCAGTACTTC.